Shown below are 29 T cell receptor beta chains from a single sample sequenced in a study of shared clonotypes between healthy human individuals. The assay was immunoSEQ multiplex PCR, and TCRdb's table has in-frame clones only and misses some. The sample has roughly 300,000 clones; over 75% are singletons. Sequencing used memory CD8+ T cells sorted from blood. As for subset: CD45RO+ cells pooled with CCR7-negative TemRA cells. Receptor source: a young man in good health.

This clone is a singleton in its sample. The chain links TRBV11-2 to TRBJ2-7; D ambiguous. Looked up from germline, CDR1 is SGHAT and CDR2 is FQNNGV. Trimming took 2 bases from V and 2 from J, leaving 13 bases between them. The CDR3 extends over 15 amino acids. As DNA, the CDR3 is TGTGCCAGCAGCTTACGGCTTCACGGCACCTACGAGCAGTACTTC. Its translation is CASSLRLHGTYEQYF.

Of note for this clone: The DNA is omitted, as the CDR3 cannot be located on it reliably, and the CDR3 follows TCRdb's listing. The chain combines TRBV30 with TRBJ1-1. The germline CDR1 and CDR2 sequences are GTSNPN and SVGIG (reference sequence). The CDR3 region is 9 residues in length, termini included. CDR3 sequence: CAWGDGTFF.

The rearrangement links TRBV4-1 to TRBJ2-5; D may be TRBD1 or TRBD2 (6 bases each). This CDR3 is 12 amino acids long. Trimming shortened V by 3 bases and J by 7 bases, and 9 bases separated the two germline ends. Germline values: CDR1 MGHRA, CDR2 YSYEKL. The CDR3 here is CASSQEGGTQYF. The CDR3 nucleotides read TGCGCCAGCAGCCAGGAGGGGGGGACCCAGTACTTC.

The V and J genes are TRBV4-1 and TRBJ1-5; no definite D call. Deletions cut 2 bases from V and 2 bases from J, with 10 bases between. Germline assignment: CDR1 MGHRA and CDR2 YSYEKL. This CDR3 is built from 15 residues. CDR3 coding DNA: TGCGCCAGCAGCCAACTCAGTTTAGGCAATCAGCCCCAGCATTTT. It yields the protein CASSQLSLGNQPQHF.

The chain has TRBV7-6 and TRBJ1-5; D may be TRBD1 (5 bases). Trimming cost V 4 bases and J 5 bases, with 12 bases left between them. The CDR3 length is 14 residues. From germline, CDR1 is SGHVS and CDR2 FNYEAQ. The CDR3 DNA reads as TGTGCCAGCAGCTCCCACAGGCCTGATCAGCCCCAGCATTTT. Protein sequence: CASSSHRPDQPQHF.

The chain combines TRBV4-1 with TRBJ1-1; TRBD1 is a possible D gene (6 bases). This CDR3 is built from 15 residues. V lost 0 bases to trimming and J lost 11 bases, with 19 bases between them. CDR1 MGHRA and CDR2 YSYEKL come from the germline V gene. The CDR3 bases are TGCGCCAGCAGCCAAGATCTCGGCAGGGGAGCTGTGGCTTTCTTT. The encoded protein is CASSQDLGRGAVAFF.

V gene TRBV10-3 combines with J gene TRBJ1-5; D call uncertain. The CDR3 loop spans 16 amino acids. Per germline, CDR1 ENHRY and CDR2 SYGVKD. V lost 4 bases and J lost 0, with 13 bases in between. CDR3 loop: CAISAYLQDSNQPQHF. The DNA for the CDR3 is TGTGCCATCAGTGCATACCTCCAGGATAGCAATCAGCCCCAGCATTTT.

The V call is TRBV7-8, the J call TRBJ2-3; D remains ambiguous. CDR1 is SGHVS and CDR2 is FQNEAQ in the germline V gene. The CDR3 has 15 residues. Trimming stripped 1 base from V and 0 bases from J, with 8 bases between. The CDR3: CASSLEYSSTDTQYF. The CDR3 DNA sequence: TGTGCCAGCAGCTTAGAGTACTCTAGCACAGATACGCAGTATTTT.

The rearrangement uses TRBV4-2 and TRBJ2-3; D uncertain. CDR1 is LGHNA, CDR2 YNFKEQ, per germline. This CDR3 contains 13 residues. V gave up 4 bases and J gave up 3 bases, with 8 bases separating them. DNA of the CDR3: TGTGCCAGCAGCCCGTCCCTGACAGATACGCAGTATTTT. This translates into CASSPSLTDTQYF.

This clone was observed many times. Other nucleotide sequences from this sample produce the same CDR3. V is TRBV5-1 and J is TRBJ1-1; TRBD1 matches at 7 bases. The J segment lost 0 bases and the V segment lost 4 bases, leaving 3 bases of the junction unmatched. CDR3 length: 14 amino acids. CDR1 SGHRS and CDR2 YFSETQ come from the germline V gene. CDR3 DNA: TGCGCCAGCAGCCGCACAGGGGTGAACACTGAAGCTTTCTTT. Translation: CASSRTGVNTEAFF.

V and J are TRBV11-2 and TRBJ1-4; D remains ambiguous. CDR1 is SGHAT and CDR2 is FQNNGV in the germline V gene. Trimming removed 1 base at V and 2 bases at J, with 2 bases between. The CDR3 loop spans 13 amino acids. The CDR3 DNA follows: TGTGCCAGCAGCTTAGTCACTAATGAAAAACTGTTTTTT. Translation: CASSLVTNEKLFF.

The V and J genes are TRBV25-1 and TRBJ1-1, with D unclear. Trimming removed 11 bases at V and 7 bases at J, with 14 bases between. This CDR3 has 11 amino acids. Germline V gene data show CDR1 as MGHDK and CDR2 as SYGVNS. CDR3 sequence: CAARLGVEAFF. CDR3 DNA: TGTGCCGCCCGCCTTGGTGTTGAAGCTTTCTTT.

This clone showed up just once. This chain connects TRBV4-1 to TRBJ2-2; no clear D gene. Germline loops: CDR1 MGHRA, CDR2 YSYEKL. CDR3 length: 14 amino acids. Trimming removed 1 base from V and 6 bases from J, with 9 bases in between. CDR3 protein: CASSQANVAGELFF. The DNA of the CDR3 is TGCGCCAGCAGCCAAGCCAACGTTGCCGGGGAGCTGTTTTTT.

The chain has TRBV7-9 and TRBJ2-7; 7 bases match TRBD1. From germline, CDR1 is SEHNR and CDR2 FQNEAQ (reference sequence). V was clipped by 5 bases and J by 3 bases; unmatched bases: 10. This CDR3 has 15 amino acids. The CDR3 nucleotides are TGTGCCAGCAGCGCATCACCGGGACAGAGCTACGAGCAGTACTTC. Translating gives CASSASPGQSYEQYF.

This rearrangement joins TRBV27 to TRBJ2-7; D is perhaps TRBD2 (6 bases). The CDR3 is made up of 14 amino acids. CDR1 and CDR2 (germline): MNHEY, SMNVEV (reference sequence). V gave up 8 bases and J gave up 0 bases, with 14 bases separating them. In DNA, the CDR3 is TGTGCCAGCGTGTCAGGAGGGAGCTCCTACGAGCAGTACTTC. Residues: CASVSGGSSYEQYF.

The gene calls are TRBV5-6 and TRBJ2-1; TRBD2 agrees at 8 bases. The V segment lost 7 bases and the J segment 6 bases; nucleotides outside the gene matches: 12. Looked up from germline, CDR1 is SGHDT and CDR2 is YYEEEE. This CDR3 contains 15 residues. The CDR3 loop is CASGYPYRGGNEQFF. In DNA form, the CDR3 reads TGTGCCAGCGGATACCCCTACCGGGGGGGCAATGAGCAGTTCTTC.

The rearrangement links TRBV5-1 to TRBJ1-1, with a tentative D call TRBD1 (5 bases). V was shortened by 4 bases and J by 4 bases, with 17 bases between the two germline ends. The CDR3 is 15 amino acids. Germline assignment: CDR1 SGHRS and CDR2 YFSETQ. CDR3 amino acids: CASSHRDQTITEAFF. CDR3 nucleotides: TGCGCCAGCAGCCACCGGGACCAAACAATCACTGAAGCTTTCTTT.

This chain links TRBV7-9 with TRBJ2-7; 11 bases fit TRBD2. This CDR3 has 14 amino acids. The ends lost 3 bases at V and 7 bases at J; junction bases unmatched: 5. Germline V lookup: CDR1 SEHNR, CDR2 FQNEAQ (reference sequence). CDR3 amino acids: CASSFSGRAEEQYF. CDR3 in DNA: TGTGCCAGCAGCTTTAGCGGGAGGGCCGAAGAGCAGTACTTC.

The chain recombines TRBV18 with TRBJ2-3; 9 bases line up with TRBD2. CDR3 length: 16 residues. With V trimmed by 2 bases and J by 1 base, 4 bases remained unmatched. CDR1 and CDR2 from the germline V gene are KGHSH and LQKENI. The CDR3 protein is CASSPLAGVGTDTQYF. The DNA of the CDR3 is TGTGCCAGCTCACCATTAGCGGGAGTCGGCACAGATACGCAGTATTTT.

The V call is TRBV4-3, the J call TRBJ2-7; TRBD2 matches 9 bases. The junction had 12 bases not matched to a gene; V was cut back by 0 bases and J by 0 bases. CDR1 and CDR2 (germline): LGHNA, YSLEER. CDR3 length: 19 amino acids. For the CDR3, the DNA is TGCGCCAGCAGCCAAGATATTAAGCGGGAGGACCTCAGCTCCTACGAGCAGTACTTC. This codes for CASSQDIKREDLSSYEQYF.

The V gene is TRBV6-5, the J gene TRBJ2-7; TRBD2 aligns across 9 bases. V lost 10 bases to trimming and J lost 0 bases; unmatched junction nucleotides: 7. There are 14 residues in the CDR3. CDR1 MNHEY and CDR2 SVGAGI come from the germline V gene. CDR3 sequence: CATGPSGNSYEQYF. The CDR3 DNA reads as TGTGCCACCGGACCTAGCGGGAACTCCTACGAGCAGTACTTC.

This clone was picked up many times. The genes are TRBV11-2 and TRBJ2-7; 9 bases line up with TRBD2. CDR1 and CDR2 (germline): SGHAT, FQNNGV. With V trimmed by 0 bases and J by 4 bases, 4 bases remained unmatched. The CDR3 consists of 15 residues. The CDR3 loop is CASSLDGLAGYEQYF. DNA for the CDR3: TGTGCCAGCAGCTTAGACGGCCTAGCGGGGTACGAGCAGTACTTC.

This clone showed up just once. This chain links TRBV2 with TRBJ2-7; D not certain. The CDR3 has 15 residues. The ends were cut back, 1 base at V and 6 bases at J, with 16 bases in the middle. Looked up from germline, CDR1 is SNHLY and CDR2 is FYNNEI. The CDR3: CASSEDVTPPPEQYF. The CDR3 DNA reads as TGTGCCAGCAGTGAAGACGTCACTCCGCCGCCCGAGCAGTACTTC.

The CDR3 DNA reads as TGCGCCAGCAGTAGCGCTTTGTCCTACGAGCAGTACTTC. It yields the protein CASSSALSYEQYF. This rearrangement joins TRBV4-3 to TRBJ2-7, with D tentatively TRBD2 (5 bases). Trimming pared 6 bases from V and 1 base from J, leaving 10 bases between. Germline assignment: CDR1 LGHNA and CDR2 YSLEER. The CDR3 is 13 amino acids.

V gene TRBV7-8 combines with J gene TRBJ2-7; possibly TRBD1 for D (6 bases). Trimming pared 7 bases from V and 0 bases from J, leaving 13 bases between. Germline V gene sequence: CDR1 SGHVS, CDR2 FQNEAQ. The CDR3 consists of 14 residues. The CDR3 here is CASIPGHSSYEQYF. Written as DNA, the CDR3 is TGTGCCAGCATCCCGGGACACTCCTCCTACGAGCAGTACTTC.

This clone was picked up a small number of times. J is TRBJ2-5 and V is TRBV9; D not certain. The CDR3 loop spans 14 amino acids. Trimming shortened V by 0 bases and J by 5 bases, and 11 bases separated the two germline ends. Germline lookup yields CDR1 SGDLS and CDR2 YYNGEE. The CDR3: CASSVDGVLETQYF. The CDR3 DNA is TGTGCCAGCAGCGTAGATGGGGTCCTGGAGACCCAGTACTTC.

The V call is TRBV7-8, the J call TRBJ1-2; D is perhaps TRBD1 (6 bases). This CDR3 spans 15 amino acids. The V gene lost 1 base and the J gene lost 4 bases, with 13 bases spanning the gap. CDR1 SGHVS and CDR2 FQNEAQ come from the germline V gene. This CDR3 reads CASSLESNRVYGYTF. For the CDR3, the DNA is TGTGCCAGCAGCTTAGAGTCAAACAGGGTCTATGGCTACACCTTC.

V and J are TRBV6-5 and TRBJ2-2; D is possibly TRBD2 (5 bases). The CDR3 has 14 amino acids. The germline gives CDR1 MNHEY, CDR2 SVGAGI. V lost 6 bases to trimming and J lost 7 bases, with 15 bases between them. CDR3: CASRTPGMVGELFF. DNA for the CDR3: TGTGCCAGCAGAACCCCCGGGATGGTCGGGGAGCTGTTTTTT.

The gene calls are TRBV30 and TRBJ1-5; TRBD1 aligns across 7 bases. J lost 0 bases, V lost 5 bases, and 7 bases had no gene match. Germline CDR1 is GTSNPN and CDR2 is SVGIG (reference sequence). The length of the CDR3 is 15 residues. Here the CDR3 DNA reads TGTGCCTGGGGTACGGGGACAGATAGCAATCAGCCCCAGCATTTT. Translated, it gives CAWGTGTDSNQPQHF.